The clone carrying this T cell receptor beta chain was seen ten or more times. Its target is unknown. This sample stems from a study of T cell repertoires in cytomegalovirus infection. At the level of the study: Recently described HLA-C-restricted plus well-studied HLA-B-restricted CMV epitopes were used. It can be stated that public TCR beta signatures indicated CMV infection as well as a matching HLA type. The study's findings and limits: CMV-specific TCR beta clonotypes restricted by HLA-C dominated the ex vivo response. CMV carriers having the relevant HLA were flagged by cumulative public TCR beta family frequency.

The CDR3 has 12 amino acids. V gave up 9 bases and J gave up 0 bases, with 9 bases separating them. CDR1 SGHDT and CDR2 YYEEEE come from the germline V gene. TCRdb passed the reads through MiXCR, listing each CDR3 protein once. Seen here are some 800,000 distinct CDR3 sequences, 25% to 35% observed once, and the top ten hold around 13%. This receptor was identified in a human donor in good health (CMV status not recorded). Some clones in this sample may be carry-over from other donors' samples. Source: cultured CD8+ T cells from PBMCs, taken from culture after CMV antigen stimulation. V is TRBV5-6 and J is TRBJ1-1, with D perhaps matching TRBD1 (5 bases). The CDR3 DNA follows: TGTGCCACCATGACAGTGAACACTGAAGCTTTCTTT. The encoded protein is CATMTVNTEAFF.